A single T cell receptor beta chain is shown here with its context. Libraries were prepared by immunoSEQ multiplex PCR; TCRdb keeps only in-frame clonotypes and omits some of them. The table lists about 150,000 clones, approximately 83% of them singletons, with around 13% in the top ten. This specimen comes from a study of blood T cell repertoires in COVID-19. This receptor was taken from a man between 70 and 80 years old who had recovered from COVID-19. Sequencing input: peripheral blood.

The DNA of the CDR3 is TGTGCCAGCAGTTACCAGACCGGGACAGGGTCCGGCGAGCAGTACTTC. Translating gives CASSYQTGTGSGEQYF. The chain links TRBV6-6 to TRBJ2-7; 9 positions match TRBD1. Germline V CDR1 and CDR2: MNHNY, SVGAGI (reference sequence). J lost 6 bases, V lost 2 bases, and 11 bases had no gene match. The CDR3 has 16 residues.